Below, one T cell receptor beta chain is given with its context. This sample stems from a study of radiation and T cells in renal cell carcinoma. Looking at the study overall: Nephrectomy followed 15 Gy stereotactic body radiation by 4 weeks.

Only in-frame clones appear in the TCRdb table, and some are missing; sequencing was by immunoSEQ multiplex PCR. The table includes tens of thousands of clones, 75% to 90% detected once. This sample's time point: blood 2 weeks post-SBRT. Treatment given: 15 Gy SBRT to primary tumor, nephrectomy 4 weeks later. Radiation-treated patients gave blood at baseline, week 2 and week 4. The tumor was a clear cell renal cell carcinoma. Trimming removed 6 bases from V and 4 bases from J; junction bases left unmatched: 4. The CDR3 loop spans 15 amino acids. Germline CDR1 reads SGHVS; CDR2 reads FNYEAQ. The material was blood, obtained from a patient whose treatment included radiotherapy and nephrectomy. This chain uses TRBV7-6 with TRBJ2-2, with 11 bases identical to TRBD1. This clonotype was sampled from a woman between 70 and 85 years old with renal cell carcinoma. The CDR3 coding sequence is TGTGCCAGCAGGCCCGGGACAGGGGGCACCGGGGAGCTGTTTTTT. This encodes CASRPGTGGTGELFF.